This T cell receptor beta chain was identified in a study of vaccination effects on CD4 cells after COVID-19. Study outcomes and limitations: Of the vaccine-induced clones from healthy vaccinees, merely 1 of 255 recognized common cold coronaviruses as well. A shortage of convalescent patients and an absence of early post-infection timepoints characterized the study. Long after vaccination, the clones induced by infection and by vaccine shrank markedly in size.

This clone was detected a few times. The antigen remains unidentified. CDR1 and CDR2 (germline): SNHLY, FYNNEI. CDR3 size: 14 residues. V lost 7 bases and J lost 1, with 13 bases in between. This table comes from immunoSEQ multiplex PCR, and its TCRdb copy is limited to in-frame clones, with some not included. The sample has 35,000 to 45,000 clones; roughly 62% are singletons. Peptide-pool stimulation followed by sequencing identified expanded antigen-specific CD4+ clonotypes in the ViraFEST assay. When 10 to 11 days of culture had elapsed, CD4+ T cells were isolated. The study found no prior SARS-CoV-2 infection in the vaccine recipients, who tested negative for nucleocapsid antibodies. On days 3 and 7, fresh IL-2 medium replaced half the medium.

This TCR was sampled from a human donor who received a COVID-19 vaccine. The chain uses TRBV2 and TRBJ1-1, with D possibly matching TRBD1 (6 bases). The sequences come from CD4+ T cells from PBMCs cultured with HCoV-OC43 spike peptides, collected before COVID-19 vaccination. Subset specified: HCoV-OC43 spike overlapping peptide pool stimulation. The CDR3: CASMGGAPNTEAFF. As DNA, the CDR3 is TGTGCCAGCATGGGGGGGGCCCCGAACACTGAAGCTTTCTTT. Full variable domain (outside the CDR3, taken from reference TRBV2 and TRBJ1-1): EPEVTQTPSHQVTQMGQEVILRCVPISNHLYFYWYRQILGQKVEFLVSFYNNEISEKSEIFDDQFSVERPDGSNFTLKIRSTKLEDSAMYFCASMGGAPNTEAFFGQGTRLTVV.